Listed below are T cell receptor beta chains from one sample, sequenced in a study of blood T cell repertoires in COVID-19. The repertoire was sequenced with immunoSEQ multiplex PCR; TCRdb's copy has only in-frame clones and lacks some. Of 200,000 to 250,000 clones in the sample, around 88% are singletons; the top ten hold about 4.6%. The sample comprised PBMCs or T cells enriched from blood (not recorded which). The receptors stem from a woman aged 25 to 39 who had been exposed to COVID-19. Both conserved end residues are part of each CDR3. Each record gives: J gene, V gene, CDR3 protein.

j_call: TRBJ1-1
v_call: TRBV11-2
cdr3_aa: CASRDYRGLYTEAFF

j_call: TRBJ2-5
v_call: TRBV5-4
cdr3_aa: CASSVGQGVGETQYF

j_call: TRBJ1-1
v_call: TRBV4-1
cdr3_aa: CASSQDTVGSAGSTEAFF

j_call: TRBJ2-3
v_call: TRBV5-1
cdr3_aa: CASSGGLAMDTQYF

j_call: TRBJ2-7
v_call: TRBV6-5
cdr3_aa: CASSSDRLSSYEQYF

j_call: TRBJ1-2
v_call: TRBV4-1
cdr3_aa: CASSQDVAQGPYGYTF

j_call: TRBJ2-7
v_call: TRBV5-3
cdr3_aa: CARSMGERGDYEQYF

j_call: TRBJ1-6
v_call: TRBV3-1/TRBV3-2
cdr3_aa: CASSRPGTGESPLHF

j_call: TRBJ2-1
v_call: TRBV14
cdr3_aa: CASSQDRANEQFF

j_call: TRBJ2-2
v_call: TRBV3-1/TRBV3-2
cdr3_aa: CASSQVIERGYTGELFF

j_call: TRBJ1-2
v_call: TRBV9
cdr3_aa: CASSVGDRVSLYGYTF

j_call: TRBJ1-2
v_call: TRBV28
cdr3_aa: CASSSQSGTGNYGYTF

j_call: TRBJ2-7
v_call: TRBV30
cdr3_aa: CAWTSGGFEQYF

j_call: TRBJ1-1
v_call: TRBV10-3
cdr3_aa: CAISGSRGKTNTEAFF

j_call: TRBJ1-6
v_call: TRBV9
cdr3_aa: CASSVLGQNSPLHF

j_call: TRBJ1-2
v_call: TRBV6-4
cdr3_aa: CASSETGSFIRGYTF

j_call: TRBJ2-2
v_call: TRBV5-1
cdr3_aa: CASSLASRGSTGELFF

j_call: TRBJ2-7
v_call: TRBV11-2
cdr3_aa: CASSPGTSGASREQYF

j_call: TRBJ2-1
v_call: TRBV30
cdr3_aa: CAWSVPSSGGGEQFF

j_call: TRBJ1-6
v_call: TRBV5-1
cdr3_aa: CASSLSYNSPLHF

j_call: TRBJ1-2
v_call: TRBV10-3
cdr3_aa: CAIKKTGSDGYTF

j_call: TRBJ2-4
v_call: TRBV6-4
cdr3_aa: CASSDSTGEGIQYF

j_call: TRBJ1-1
v_call: TRBV12-3/TRBV12-4
cdr3_aa: CASSLVADTEAFF

j_call: TRBJ1-1
v_call: TRBV11-2
cdr3_aa: CASSSLRGTEAFF

j_call: TRBJ1-5
v_call: TRBV30
cdr3_aa: CAWSISRGNQPQHF

j_call: TRBJ1-2
v_call: TRBV5-1
cdr3_aa: CASSRTGNNGYTF

j_call: TRBJ2-7
v_call: TRBV11-3
cdr3_aa: CASSYGGDKDEQYF

j_call: TRBJ2-2
v_call: TRBV2
cdr3_aa: CASRSGARELFF

j_call: TRBJ2-5
v_call: TRBV3-1/TRBV3-2
cdr3_aa: CASSQGGNQETQYF

j_call: TRBJ2-7
v_call: TRBV3-1/TRBV3-2
cdr3_aa: CASSQVLSGGPREQYF

j_call: TRBJ1-2
v_call: TRBV7-2
cdr3_aa: CASSLVGGYGYTF

j_call: TRBJ1-3
v_call: TRBV9
cdr3_aa: CASSYRDIGNTIYF

j_call: TRBJ1-2
v_call: TRBV7-2
cdr3_aa: CASSLNGGGGYGYTF

j_call: TRBJ1-1
v_call: TRBV4-1
cdr3_aa: CASSPWGVTGQKSTWNTEAFF

j_call: TRBJ1-5
v_call: TRBV6-6
cdr3_aa: CASSPPGNNQPQHF

j_call: TRBJ2-7
v_call: TRBV15
cdr3_aa: CATSLSPGPSYEQYF

j_call: TRBJ2-7
v_call: TRBV10-3
cdr3_aa: CAIRTGVWPYEQYF

j_call: TRBJ1-4
v_call: TRBV7-9
cdr3_aa: CASSSGGRITNEKLFF

j_call: TRBJ2-7
v_call: TRBV30
cdr3_aa: CAWSPDTSSYEQYF

j_call: TRBJ1-1
v_call: TRBV18
cdr3_aa: CASSRGGDAAFF

j_call: TRBJ2-1
v_call: TRBV12-5
cdr3_aa: CASGGPYNEQFF

j_call: TRBJ2-6
v_call: TRBV7-6
cdr3_aa: CASSLETGGFSGANVLTF

j_call: TRBJ1-2
v_call: TRBV2
cdr3_aa: CASSAVTENYGYTF

j_call: TRBJ1-2
v_call: TRBV5-4
cdr3_aa: CASSFNDRGGGYTF

j_call: TRBJ1-4
v_call: TRBV7-2
cdr3_aa: CASSPVREKLFF

j_call: TRBJ1-6
v_call: TRBV19
cdr3_aa: CASTSITGVSYNSPLHF

j_call: TRBJ2-7
v_call: TRBV29-1
cdr3_aa: CSVEDHSGGTYEQYF

j_call: TRBJ1-2
v_call: TRBV7-9
cdr3_aa: CASSLGTGGYGYTF

j_call: TRBJ2-1
v_call: TRBV6-5
cdr3_aa: CASSIGQGGYNEQFF

j_call: TRBJ1-5
v_call: TRBV27
cdr3_aa: CASSRNQGNNQPQHF

j_call: TRBJ1-5
v_call: TRBV24-1
cdr3_aa: CATSDHPNQPQHF

j_call: TRBJ2-7
v_call: TRBV2
cdr3_aa: CASSGAGVKAYEQYF

j_call: TRBJ1-2
v_call: TRBV7-9
cdr3_aa: CASSLDIVVSDGYTF

j_call: TRBJ2-3
v_call: TRBV10-3
cdr3_aa: CAISDFRAGGAADTQYF